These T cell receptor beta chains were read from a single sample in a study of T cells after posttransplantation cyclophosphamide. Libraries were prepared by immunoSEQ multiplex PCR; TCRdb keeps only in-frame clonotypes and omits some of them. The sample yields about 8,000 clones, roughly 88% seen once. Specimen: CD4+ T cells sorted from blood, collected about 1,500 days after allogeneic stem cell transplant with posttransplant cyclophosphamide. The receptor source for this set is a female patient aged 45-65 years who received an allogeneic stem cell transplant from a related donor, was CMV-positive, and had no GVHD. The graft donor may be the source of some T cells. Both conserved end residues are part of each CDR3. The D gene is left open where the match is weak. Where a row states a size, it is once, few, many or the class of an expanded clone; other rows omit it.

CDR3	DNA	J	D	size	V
CASSLALQETQYF	TGTGCCAGCAGCTTAGCTCTCCAAGAGACCCAGTACTTC	TRBJ2-5	.	.	TRBV7-6
CASSLGVGTDTQYF	TGTGCCAGCAGCCTCGGTGTCGGCACAGATACGCAGTATTTT	TRBJ2-3	.	.	TRBV7-8
CASSVNPTVYEQYF	TGTGCCAGCAGTGTAAACCCGACAGTCTACGAGCAGTACTTC	TRBJ2-7	.	.	TRBV2
CASSSRTSGSSYEQYF	TGTGCCAGCAGTTCTAGGACTAGCGGGAGTTCCTACGAGCAGTACTTC	TRBJ2-7	TRBD2	.	TRBV5-6
CASTLRDRGSAFF	TGTGCCAGCACTCTTAGGGACAGGGGTTCGGCTTTCTTT	TRBJ1-1	TRBD1	once	TRBV28
CASSRAQGPNTEAFF	TGTGCCAGCAGCCGGGCACAGGGCCCGAACACTGAAGCTTTCTTT	TRBJ1-1	.	.	TRBV9
CAWTPDSSYEQYF	TGTGCCTGGACCCCGGACAGTAGTTACGAGCAGTACTTC	TRBJ2-7	.	.	TRBV30
CASSQEPTVTYNEQFF	TGTGCCAGCAGCCAAGAACCCACTGTAACCTACAATGAGCAGTTCTTC	TRBJ2-1	.	once	TRBV4-2
CASTRRDRTGEAFF	TGTGCCAGTACCCGAAGGGACAGGACGGGCGAAGCTTTCTTT	TRBJ1-1	TRBD1	.	TRBV19
CASSPYVSGKGYSGSYYGYTF	TGTGCCAGCTCACCCTACGTTTCGGGGAAGGGATACAGCGGATCGTACTATGGCTACACCTTC	TRBJ1-2	.	.	TRBV18
CAWSAGQKDTF	TGTGCCTGGAGTGCGGGACAAAAGGACACCTTC	TRBJ1-2	.	.	TRBV30
CASSSQGDTDTQYF	TGTGCCAGTAGTAGCCAGGGGGACACAGATACGCAGTATTTT	TRBJ2-3	TRBD1	.	TRBV19
CASSLRQGVDQPQHF	TGTGCCAGCAGCCTGAGACAGGGGGTCGATCAGCCCCAGCATTTT	TRBJ1-5	TRBD1	.	TRBV7-2
CASSKLPYEQYF	TGTGCCAGCTCCAAGCTACCCTACGAGCAGTACTTC	TRBJ2-7	.	.	TRBV9